These 18 T cell receptor beta chains were all obtained from the same sample, sequenced in a study of regulatory dendritic cells for organ transplantation. Using immunoSEQ multiplex PCR, the repertoire was profiled, and TCRdb retains in-frame clones only, with some absent. The sample lists 21,000 or so clones, 74% occurring once. The sample comprised memory CD4+ T cells from blood. Subset given: CD45RO+ memory T cells. These receptor sequences come from a human donor in good health.

This clone has a handful of counts. The genes are TRBV29-1 and TRBJ1-1, with D possibly matching TRBD1 (5 bases). The V and J ends lost 6 bases and 0 bases respectively, with 8 bases between them. Germline CDR1 is SQVTM and CDR2 is ANQGSEA. The CDR3 loop spans 12 amino acids. The CDR3 DNA reads as TGCAGCGTGGGGGGACTGAACACTGAAGCTTTCTTT. Protein sequence: CSVGGLNTEAFF.

The chain joins TRBV5-1 to TRBJ2-3; D is unresolved. The germline CDR1 and CDR2 sequences are SGHRS and YFSETQ. The CDR3 extends over 12 amino acids. V shed 0 bases and J shed 7 bases, with 6 bases lying between them. CDR3 DNA: TGCGCCAGCAGCTTGGACTGGTATACGCAGTATTTT. It translates to CASSLDWYTQYF.

V usage is TRBV9 and J usage is TRBJ2-3; D call uncertain. Trimming left V 0 bases short and J 3 bases short, with 8 bases between. CDR3 length: 14 amino acids. Germline V gene sequence: CDR1 SGDLS, CDR2 YYNGEE. DNA of the CDR3: TGTGCCAGCAGCGTAGGTCCAGCGACAGATACGCAGTATTTT. Residues: CASSVGPATDTQYF. The full variable domain, rest sourced from reference TRBV9 and TRBJ2-3, is DSGVTQTPKHLITATGQRVTLRCSPRSGDLSVYWYQQSLDQGLQFLIQYYNGEERAKGNILERFSAQQFPDLHSELNLSSLELGDSALYFCASSVGPATDTQYFGPGTRLTVL.

This clone came up a few times. The chain has TRBV18 and TRBJ1-2; D is undetermined. The V and J ends lost 2 bases and 2 bases respectively, with 12 bases between them. This CDR3 spans 15 amino acids. Germline V gene lookup returns CDR1 KGHSH and CDR2 LQKENI. CDR3 nucleotide sequence: TGTGCCAGCTCACCAGGGGAGAAGAGGAACTATGGCTACACCTTC. Translating gives CASSPGEKRNYGYTF.

V and J are TRBV5-1 and TRBJ1-1; a possible D gene is TRBD1 (5 bases). Germline CDR1 reads SGHRS; CDR2 reads YFSETQ. Trimming shortened V by 4 bases and J by 3 bases, and 10 bases separated the two germline ends. This CDR3 region has 13 residues. Written as DNA, the CDR3 is TGCGCCAGCAGCGTACAGGAAGACACTGAAGCTTTCTTT. Translated: CASSVQEDTEAFF.

This clone was seen a few times. V is TRBV10-3 and J is TRBJ1-5; no reliable D call. The CDR3 runs 19 residues. Germline V gene sequence: CDR1 ENHRY, CDR2 SYGVKD. V gave up 0 bases and J gave up 0 bases, with 18 bases separating them. The CDR3 DNA sequence: TGTGCCATCAGTGAGTCACAGACGACCGGGAGTTCTAGCAATCAGCCCCAGCATTTT. Translation: CAISESQTTGSSSNQPQHF.

The chain carries TRBV4-2 and TRBJ1-2; 7 bases map to TRBD1. The J segment lost 4 bases and the V segment lost 1 base, leaving 3 bases of the junction unmatched. CDR3 length: 14 residues. The germline CDR1 and CDR2 sequences are LGHNA and YNFKEQ. CDR3 sequence (DNA): TGTGCCAGCAGCCAAGGAGGGGGCGTCTATGGCTACACCTTC. It codes for CASSQGGGVYGYTF.

The gene calls are TRBV10-3 and TRBJ2-1, with TRBD1 matching 8 bases. The V gene end was trimmed by 9 bases and the J gene end by 7 bases; junction bases not matched to a gene: 5. The germline V gene has CDR1 ENHRY and CDR2 SYGVKD. The CDR3 has 12 residues. CDR3 DNA sequence: TGTGCCATACGGGACAGGATGAATGAGCAGTTCTTC. Its translation is CAIRDRMNEQFF.

This clone was seen just once. As DNA, the CDR3 is TGTGCCAGCAGTTCAGGGGCCAAAAACATTCAGTACTTC. As protein: CASSSGAKNIQYF. The chain has TRBV28 and TRBJ2-4, with D perhaps matching TRBD1 (5 bases). Germline values: CDR1 MDHEN, CDR2 SYDVKM. The CDR3 spans 13 residues. V was cut by 4 bases and J by 1 base, with 5 bases left in between.

The chain is built from TRBV6-5 and TRBJ1-3, with D hard to call. Germline CDR1 MNHEY, CDR2 SVGAGI. The V end was cut by 7 bases, the J end by 0 bases, with 13 bases between. The CDR3 totals 15 residues. As DNA, the CDR3 is TGTGCCAGCAAAATAGCCCGCTACTCTGGAAACACCATATATTTT. Its protein product is CASKIARYSGNTIYF.

The V gene is TRBV5-1, the J gene TRBJ1-3, with D possibly being TRBD1 (5 bases). The CDR3 length is 17 residues. V was cut by 4 bases and J by 1 base, with 18 bases left in between. Germline V gene data show CDR1 as SGHRS and CDR2 as YFSETQ. CDR3 sequence: CASSNGAGLTSGNTIYF. The CDR3 bases are TGCGCCAGCAGCAATGGGGCAGGGTTAACTTCTGGAAACACCATATATTTT.

This clone has a handful of counts. V usage is TRBV20-1 and J usage is TRBJ1-4; D remains ambiguous. Per the germline V gene, CDR1 is DFQATT and CDR2 is SNEGSKA (reference sequence). The V end was cut by 5 bases, the J end by 6 bases, with 7 bases between. CDR3 length: 11 amino acids. CDR3 loop: CSAERDEKLFF. The CDR3 DNA follows: TGCAGTGCTGAGAGGGATGAAAAACTGTTTTTT.

The rearrangement uses TRBV6-1 and TRBJ2-1; D remains ambiguous. Trimming took 0 bases from V and 4 from J, leaving 10 bases between them. CDR3 size: 15 residues. Germline CDR1 MNHNS, CDR2 SASEGT. The CDR3 sequence is CASSEAVDRYNEQFF. CDR3 coding DNA: TGTGCCAGCAGTGAAGCGGTTGATCGGTACAATGAGCAGTTCTTC.

This chain joins TRBV5-8 and TRBJ1-5, with D perhaps TRBD1 (5 bases). The length of the CDR3 is 16 residues. The V and J ends lost 0 bases and 5 bases respectively, with 15 bases between them. Germline CDR1 is SGHTS and CDR2 is YDEGEE. The CDR3 spells CASSLALSGRYQPQHF. Written as DNA, the CDR3 is TGTGCCAGCAGCTTGGCCCTTTCAGGGCGGTATCAGCCCCAGCATTTT.

The rearrangement joins TRBV14 to TRBJ2-1; D is possibly TRBD1 (5 bases). The V end lost 3 bases, the J end lost 6 bases, and 9 bases lay between the germline ends. Germline values: CDR1 SGHDN, CDR2 FVKESK. CDR3 length: 13 amino acids. The CDR3 nucleotides read TGTGCCAGCAGCCAGGGGCGAATCAATGAGCAGTTCTTC. This encodes CASSQGRINEQFF.

The J gene is TRBJ2-7, the V gene TRBV19, with D unresolved. Germline V gene data show CDR1 as LNHDA and CDR2 as SQIVND (reference sequence). The CDR3 totals 13 residues. With 3 bases removed from V and 0 bases from J, the gap between germline ends came to 6 bases. The chain's CDR3 is CASSIALSYEQYF. CDR3 DNA: TGTGCCAGTAGTATCGCACTCTCCTACGAGCAGTACTTC.

V gene TRBV2 combines with J gene TRBJ1-1; perhaps TRBD1 as D (5 bases). The CDR3 contains 13 residues. From germline, CDR1 is SNHLY and CDR2 FYNNEI. V shed 6 bases and J shed 1 base, with 9 bases lying between them. This CDR3 reads CASRSRANTEAFF. For the CDR3, the DNA is TGTGCCAGCAGGTCCAGGGCGAACACTGAAGCTTTCTTT.

The chain is built from TRBV4-1 and TRBJ1-1; 7 bases map to TRBD1. CDR1 and CDR2 from the germline V gene are MGHRA and YSYEKL. Trimming cost V 6 bases and J 4 bases; bases outside gene matches: 8. This CDR3 comprises 14 residues. DNA for the CDR3: TGCGCCAGCAGTTTACAGGGGTTTGGCACTGAAGCTTTCTTT. Its protein is CASSLQGFGTEAFF.